The sample holds a few counts of the clone carrying this T cell receptor beta chain. Method: immunoSEQ multiplex PCR; TCRdb's copy keeps in-frame clones and lacks some. Here the sample spans about 190,000 clones, more than 70% being singletons. The data were obtained in a study of blood T cell repertoires in COVID-19. This clonotype originated in a woman of 80 years or more with active or convalescent COVID-19. The sample consisted of peripheral blood.

The DNA of the CDR3 is TGTGCCAGCACAGGGACAGGGGCGTTGGTCAATGAGCAGTTCTTC. Its translation: CASTGTGALVNEQFF. The chain uses TRBV6-5 and TRBJ2-1; 10 positions agree with TRBD1. The ends lost 7 bases at V and 6 bases at J; junction bases unmatched: 9. The germline V gene has CDR1 MNHEY and CDR2 SVGAGI. The CDR3 contains 15 residues.